The rows below give T cell receptor beta chains drawn from one sample of a study of tumor and adjacent non-tumor tissue in lung cancer. Via MiXCR, TCRdb re-called the multiplex PCR reads, giving one row per CDR3 protein. Found here are 55,000 to 75,000 distinct CDR3 sequences, about three fifths of them singletons; the top ten hold 20% to 25%. The sequenced material came from lung tumor tissue. The origin of the receptors is a man aged 50 to 60 with non-small cell lung cancer. Both conserved end residues are part of each CDR3. Each record gives: clone size, J gene, V gene, D gene, CDR3 protein, CDR3 DNA. D genes are given only for firm matches. Only some rows state a clone size, as once, few, many or a class for expanded clones.

>many|TRBJ1-3|TRBV29-1|-
CSVGGNGNTIYF
TGCAGCGTTGGGGGTAATGGAAACACCATATATTTT
>many|TRBJ1-1|TRBV12-3/TRBV12-4|-
CASTLRGDTEAFF
TGTGCCAGCACCCTCCGGGGGGACACTGAAGCTTTCTTT
>-|TRBJ1-6|TRBV5-1|-
CASRPAGSSYNSPLHF
TGCGCCAGCAGGCCAGCCGGATCATCCTATAATTCACCCCTCCACTTT
>many|TRBJ2-7|TRBV30|TRBD1
CAWNRQGYEQYF
TGTGCCTGGAACCGACAGGGTTACGAGCAGTACTTC
>-|TRBJ2-3|TRBV5-1|TRBD2
CASSSLAGGLQIDVQYF
TGCGCCAGCAGCTCCCTAGCGGGAGGACTCCAGATAGATGTGCAGTATTTT
>-|TRBJ2-7|TRBV11-2|TRBD2
CVSGPQAGGYEQYF
TGTGTCAGCGGTCCCCAAGCGGGGGGGTACGAGCAGTACTTC
>many|TRBJ2-7|TRBV13|-
CASSTPDGSYEQYF
TGTGCCAGCAGCACGCCGGACGGATCCTACGAGCAGTACTTC
>-|TRBJ2-5|TRBV2|TRBD1
CASSPGQGGQTQYF
TGTGCCAGCAGTCCGGGACAGGGCGGGCAGACCCAGTACTTC
>-|TRBJ2-1|TRBV12-3/TRBV12-4|-
CASSLEEGYNEQFF
TGTGCCAGCAGTTTAGAGGAGGGGTACAATGAGCAGTTCTTC
>many|TRBJ2-3|TRBV6-1|-
CASSENRPSTDTQYF
TGTGCCAGCAGTGAAAACAGGCCTAGCACAGATACGCAGTATTTT
>few|TRBJ1-5|TRBV5-1|-
CASSLAGGNQPQHF
TGCGCCAGCAGCTTGGCCGGCGGGAATCAGCCCCAGCATTTT
>-|TRBJ2-7|TRBV28|-
CASSRYDEHYF
TGTGCCAGCAGTCGCTACGACGAGCACTACTTC
>-|TRBJ2-3|TRBV7-8|TRBD2
CASSLEGLAGWADTQYF
TGTGCCAGCAGCTTAGAAGGACTAGCGGGGTGGGCGGATACGCAGTATTTT
>-|TRBJ1-2|TRBV5-1|TRBD1
CASSLDRTGCDYTF
TGCGCCAGCAGCTTGGATAGGACAGGGTGCGACTACACCTTC
>-|TRBJ2-1|TRBV5-1|-
CASRPGDLAPSSYNEQFF
TGCGCCAGCAGACCAGGGGACCTTGCCCCGAGCTCCTACAATGAGCAGTTCTTC
>-|TRBJ2-2|TRBV11-2|TRBD1
CTSSLWAGTGVSVELFF
TGTACCAGCAGCTTATGGGCCGGGACAGGGGTTTCGGTGGAGCTGTTTTTT
>few|TRBJ2-3|TRBV30|TRBD2
CAWSVGRGDTDTQYF
TGTGCCTGGAGTGTAGGGCGGGGGGACACAGATACGCAGTATTTT
>-|TRBJ2-5|TRBV30|-
CDWQHMTQETQYF
TGTGACTGGCAGCATATGACACAAGAGACCCAGTACTTC
>-|TRBJ2-6|TRBV5-1|-
CASSLVQEMSDANVLTF
TGCGCCAGCAGCTTGGTACAGGAGATGTCTGATGCCAACGTCCTGACTTTC
>-|TRBJ2-7|TRBV6-5|-
CASSPGPVYEQYF
TGCGCCAGCAGCCCAGGGCCGGTGTACGAGCAGTACTTC
>-|TRBJ2-5|TRBV6-6|-
CASSYGGDIQYF
TGTGCCAGCAGTTATGGGGGAGATATCCAGTACTTC
>few|TRBJ1-1|TRBV10-2|-
CANSESPDTEASF
TGCGCCAACAGTGAGTCCCCGGACACTGAAGCTTCCTTT
>many|TRBJ2-7|TRBV10-1|-
CASSVRGSDGEQYF
TGCGCCAGCAGTGTGAGGGGGAGCGATGGGGAGCAGTACTTC
>many|TRBJ2-6|TRBV6-1|-
CASSVYWTEVVLTF
TGTGCCAGCAGTGTTTATTGGACAGAGGTGGTCCTGACTTTC
>-|TRBJ2-1|TRBV28|-
CASTSAWGNNEQFF
TGTGCCAGCACCTCCGCGTGGGGAAACAATGAGCAGTTCTTC
>many|TRBJ2-5|TRBV28|-
CASSPGGARPETQYF
TGTGCCAGCAGTCCTGGGGGGGCCCGTCCGGAGACCCAGTACTTC
>many|TRBJ1-5|TRBV10-3|-
CAISGTFGSNQPQHF
TGTGCCATCAGCGGGACCTTCGGGAGCAATCAGCCCCAGCATTTT
>-|TRBJ1-3|TRBV5-1|-
CVSSLGAGTGNTIYF
TGCGTCAGCAGCTTGGGGGCAGGGACTGGAAACACCATATACTTT
>-|TRBJ1-5|TRBV6-6|-
CASIAAGDNQPQHF
TGTGCCAGCATCGCCGCGGGTGATAATCAGCCTCAGCATTTT
>few|TRBJ1-2|TRBV28|-
CASRPGGGYGYTF
TGTGCCAGCCGCCCGGGGGGCGGCTATGGCTACACCTTC
>-|TRBJ2-7|TRBV29-1|TRBD1
CIVVAGTGFNEQYF
TGCATCGTGGTTGCCGGGACAGGCTTCAACGAGCAGTACTTC
>few|TRBJ2-7|TRBV12-3/TRBV12-4|TRBD1
CAGSGDRGKYEQYF
TGTGCCGGCAGTGGGGACAGGGGGAAGTACGAGCAGTACTTC
>-|TRBJ2-2|TRBV5-1|-
CASSLLSGELFF
TGCGCCAGCAGCCTGTTATCCGGGGAGCTGTTTTTT
>-|TRBJ2-2|TRBV11-2|-
CTSSGRWRDTGELFF
TGTACCAGCAGCGGCAGGTGGCGGGACACCGGGGAGCTGTTTTTT
>few|TRBJ2-7|TRBV12-3/TRBV12-4|-
CVSSSGTAYEQYF
TGTGTCAGCAGCTCAGGGACGGCATACGAGCAGTACTTC
>-|TRBJ2-3|TRBV13|-
CVSSLSGSTDTQYF
TGTGTCAGCAGCCTATCAGGATCCACAGATACGCAGTATTTT
>-|TRBJ2-5|TRBV29-1|-
CRIDRGSLGETQYF
TGCCGCATTGACCGAGGCAGTCTAGGAGAGACCCAGTACTTC
>few|TRBJ2-2|TRBV7-9|-
CASSPQGNTGELFF
TGTGCCAGCAGCCCACAAGGGAACACCGGGGAGCTGTTTTTT
>many|TRBJ1-5|TRBV5-4|-
CASSLWGTGNQPQHF
TGTGCCAGCAGCTTGTGGGGGACGGGAAATCAGCCCCAGCATTTT
>many|TRBJ2-7|TRBV7-9|TRBD1
CASSSRTGRDEQYF
TGTGCCAGCAGCTCGAGGACAGGTCGCGACGAGCAGTACTTC